This TCR beta chain is from a study of cytomegalovirus exposure and HLA in healthy donors. This clone appeared a single time. V gave up 5 bases and J gave up 4 bases, with 12 bases separating them. Germline CDR1 reads MNHNS; CDR2 reads SASEGT. The CDR3 loop spans 13 amino acids. The PCR employed 60 Vbeta primers together with 13 Jbeta primers. Produced via immunoSEQ multiplex PCR; TCRdb's table is partial and in-frame only. The sample consists of about 140,000 clones, about 71% of them appearing once. Each of the donors was a healthy bone marrow donor. The sequenced material came from PBMCs. The genes are TRBV6-1 and TRBJ2-7; tentatively, D is TRBD1 (5 bases). The source is an older woman in good health and CMV-seropositive. The CDR3 DNA sequence: TGTGCCAGCAGTACAGGAGAGACGTACGAGCAGTACTTC. It codes for CASSTGETYEQYF.